Listed below are T cell receptor beta chains from one sample, sequenced in a study of blood T cells in healthy people across ages. Each CDR3 protein is one row after TCRdb ran MiXCR on the 5' RACE reads. The data contain fewer than 800,000 distinct CDR3 sequences, 25% of them singletons. The same specimen was also included in a second study, on T cells of mothers and their children.

The sample was blood. These receptors came from a boy aged 5-17 years in good health. Both conserved end residues are part of each CDR3. Each record gives: V gene, CDR3 protein.

v_call: TRBV20-1; cdr3_aa: CSASETSGSSGTDTQYF
v_call: TRBV20-1; cdr3_aa: CSARPRGYHNEQFF
v_call: TRBV20-1; cdr3_aa: CSASTSGGSYEQYF
v_call: TRBV7-3; cdr3_aa: CASSTLLEDTQYF
v_call: TRBV24-1; cdr3_aa: CATSDSGLQGEQFF
v_call: TRBV5-1; cdr3_aa: CASSASPGERDNSPLHF
v_call: TRBV5-1; cdr3_aa: CARTGRCRRLAGNTGELFF
v_call: TRBV25-1; cdr3_aa: CASSEFRDQETQYF
v_call: TRBV4-1; cdr3_aa: CASSQGRWDKTYEQYF
v_call: TRBV6-2/TRBV6-3; cdr3_aa: CASSYLPLSGANVLTF
v_call: TRBV9; cdr3_aa: CASSVDPNVGLAGMPYEQYF
v_call: TRBV28; cdr3_aa: CASRPGGTDTQYF
v_call: TRBV4-3; cdr3_aa: CASSQVLSGGAFITDTQYF
v_call: TRBV10-3; cdr3_aa: CAISESNGRTLEQYF
v_call: TRBV12-5; cdr3_aa: CASGLVRDPGVSYGYTF
v_call: TRBV20-1; cdr3_aa: CSAPGLAGGLGETQYF
v_call: TRBV7-6; cdr3_aa: CASSLGGTAGNQPQHF
v_call: TRBV5-4; cdr3_aa: CASSPPTSGTEQFF
v_call: TRBV4-3; cdr3_aa: CASSQWKNTGELFF
v_call: TRBV5-6; cdr3_aa: CASRKWGNREINQPQHF
v_call: TRBV2; cdr3_aa: CASIGWETQYF
v_call: TRBV12-3/TRBV12-4; cdr3_aa: CASRRTGKNYEQYF
v_call: TRBV29-1; cdr3_aa: CSVEDQRREETQYF
v_call: TRBV5-1; cdr3_aa: CASSLEAWGYGYTF
v_call: TRBV24-1; cdr3_aa: CATSDEWDDEQFF
v_call: TRBV27; cdr3_aa: CASSLRGPNTEAFF
v_call: TRBV29-1; cdr3_aa: CSAGQNHEQYF
v_call: TRBV10-3; cdr3_aa: CAIGTDFYGYTF
v_call: TRBV3-1; cdr3_aa: CASSPRTSELYNEQFF
v_call: TRBV6-5; cdr3_aa: CASSPDDSANEQFF
v_call: TRBV9; cdr3_aa: CASSADDEQFF
v_call: TRBV9; cdr3_aa: CASSVDSDTQYF
v_call: TRBV5-1; cdr3_aa: CASSDLGGPPGEQYF
v_call: TRBV29-1; cdr3_aa: CSGQGATYNEQFF
v_call: TRBV7-6; cdr3_aa: CASSDSDYPNEQFF
v_call: TRBV5-1; cdr3_aa: CASSDSGAEGLENIQYF
v_call: TRBV11-3; cdr3_aa: CASEWTLNEQFF
v_call: TRBV27; cdr3_aa: CASSLTGSHSYEQYF
v_call: TRBV12-3/TRBV12-4; cdr3_aa: CAISASGGPSTDTQYF
v_call: TRBV6-4; cdr3_aa: CASSDPGTSAEAFF
v_call: TRBV21-1; cdr3_aa: CASSKGVVNTEAFF
v_call: TRBV6-1; cdr3_aa: CASSEGRGPGYGYTF
v_call: TRBV7-3; cdr3_aa: CASSFTLGGEQFF
v_call: TRBV27; cdr3_aa: CASSLAGGTQYF
v_call: TRBV29-1; cdr3_aa: CSVVGGEETQYF
v_call: TRBV29-1; cdr3_aa: CSVAPGDGEDEKLFF
v_call: TRBV2; cdr3_aa: CASSAKGQGATRQFF
v_call: TRBV6-1; cdr3_aa: CASSEIYEQYF
v_call: TRBV5-6; cdr3_aa: CASSLAFRSSYEQYF
v_call: TRBV5-4; cdr3_aa: CASSSKTGAFTEAFF
v_call: TRBV10-3; cdr3_aa: CAITEAQKYNEQFF